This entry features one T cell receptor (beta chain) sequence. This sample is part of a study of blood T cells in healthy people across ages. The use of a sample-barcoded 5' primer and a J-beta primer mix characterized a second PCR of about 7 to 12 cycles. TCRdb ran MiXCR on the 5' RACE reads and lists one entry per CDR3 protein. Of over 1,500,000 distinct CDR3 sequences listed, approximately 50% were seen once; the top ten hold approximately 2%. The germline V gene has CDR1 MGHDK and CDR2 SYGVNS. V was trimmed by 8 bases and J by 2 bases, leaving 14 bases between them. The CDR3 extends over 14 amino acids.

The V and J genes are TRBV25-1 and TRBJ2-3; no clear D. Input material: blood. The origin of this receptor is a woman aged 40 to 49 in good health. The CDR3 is CASESMGYTDTQYF. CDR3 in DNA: TGTGCCAGCGAGAGTATGGGTTACACAGATACGCAGTATTTT.